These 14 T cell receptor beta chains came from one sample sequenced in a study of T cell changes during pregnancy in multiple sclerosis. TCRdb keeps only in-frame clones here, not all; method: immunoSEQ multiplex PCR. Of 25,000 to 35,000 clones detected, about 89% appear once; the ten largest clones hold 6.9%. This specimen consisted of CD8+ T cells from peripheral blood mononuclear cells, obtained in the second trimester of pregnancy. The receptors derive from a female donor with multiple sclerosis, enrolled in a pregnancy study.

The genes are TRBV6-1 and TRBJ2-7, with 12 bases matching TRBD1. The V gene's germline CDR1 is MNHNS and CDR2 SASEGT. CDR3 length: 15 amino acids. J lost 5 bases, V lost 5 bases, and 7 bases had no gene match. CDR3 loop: CASSLSGTGGDEQYF. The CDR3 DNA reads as TGTGCCAGCAGTCTATCCGGGACAGGGGGCGACGAGCAGTACTTC.

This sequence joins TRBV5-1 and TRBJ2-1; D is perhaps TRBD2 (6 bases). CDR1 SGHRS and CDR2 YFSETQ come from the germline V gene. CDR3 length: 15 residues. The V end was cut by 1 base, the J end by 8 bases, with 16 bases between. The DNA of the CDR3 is TGCGCCAGCAGCTTGCTGACCTCCTCGGGGGATGAGCAGTTCTTC. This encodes CASSLLTSSGDEQFF.

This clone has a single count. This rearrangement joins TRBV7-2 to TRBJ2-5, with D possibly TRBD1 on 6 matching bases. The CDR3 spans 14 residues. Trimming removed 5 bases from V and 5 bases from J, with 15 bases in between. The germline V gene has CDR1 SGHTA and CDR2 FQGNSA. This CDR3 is CASSRRQEYETQYF. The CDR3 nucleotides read TGTGCCAGCAGCAGACGACAGGAGTATGAGACCCAGTACTTC.

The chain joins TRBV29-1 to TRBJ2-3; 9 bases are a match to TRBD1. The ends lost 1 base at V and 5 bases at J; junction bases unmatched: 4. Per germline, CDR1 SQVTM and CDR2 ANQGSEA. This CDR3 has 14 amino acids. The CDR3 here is CSVEGWTGEDTQYF. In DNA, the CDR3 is TGCAGCGTTGAAGGATGGACAGGGGAAGATACGCAGTATTTT.

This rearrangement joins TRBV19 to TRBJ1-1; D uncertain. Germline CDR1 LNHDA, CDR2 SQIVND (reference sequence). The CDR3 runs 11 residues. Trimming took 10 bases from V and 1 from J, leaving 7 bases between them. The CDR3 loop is CATDSNTEAFF. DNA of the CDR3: TGTGCCACCGACTCGAACACTGAAGCTTTCTTT.

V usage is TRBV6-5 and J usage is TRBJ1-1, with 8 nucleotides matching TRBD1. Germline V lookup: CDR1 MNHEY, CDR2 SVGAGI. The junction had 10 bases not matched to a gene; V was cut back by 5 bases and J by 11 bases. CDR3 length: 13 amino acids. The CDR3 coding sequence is TGTGCCAGCAGTAACAGACTAGGACAGGGCGCTTTCTTT. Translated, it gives CASSNRLGQGAFF.

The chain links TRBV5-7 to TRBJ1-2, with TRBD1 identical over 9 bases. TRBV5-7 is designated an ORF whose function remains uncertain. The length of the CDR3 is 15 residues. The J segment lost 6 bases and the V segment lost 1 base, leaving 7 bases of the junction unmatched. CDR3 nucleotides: TGTGCCAGCAGCTTGAGACAGGGGGGGGAAGATGGCTACACCTTC. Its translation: CASSLRQGGEDGYTF.

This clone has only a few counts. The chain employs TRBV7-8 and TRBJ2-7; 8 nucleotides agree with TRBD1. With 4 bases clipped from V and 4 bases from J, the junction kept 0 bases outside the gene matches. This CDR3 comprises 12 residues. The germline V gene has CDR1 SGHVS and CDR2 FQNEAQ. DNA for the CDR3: TGTGCCAGCAGCTGGACAGGGTACGAGCAGTACTTC. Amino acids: CASSWTGYEQYF.

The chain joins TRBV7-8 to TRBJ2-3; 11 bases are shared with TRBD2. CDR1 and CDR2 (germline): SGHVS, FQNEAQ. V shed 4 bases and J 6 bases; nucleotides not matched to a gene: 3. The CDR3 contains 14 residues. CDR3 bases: TGTGCCAGCAGCTGGTTAGCGGGGGGGGATACGCAGTATTTT. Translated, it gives CASSWLAGGDTQYF.

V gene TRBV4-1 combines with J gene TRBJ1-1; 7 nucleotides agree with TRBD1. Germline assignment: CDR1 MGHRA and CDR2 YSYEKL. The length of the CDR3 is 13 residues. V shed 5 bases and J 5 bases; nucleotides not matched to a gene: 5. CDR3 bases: TGCGCCAGCAGCGACAGGGTTTCGACTGAAGCTTTCTTT. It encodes CASSDRVSTEAFF.

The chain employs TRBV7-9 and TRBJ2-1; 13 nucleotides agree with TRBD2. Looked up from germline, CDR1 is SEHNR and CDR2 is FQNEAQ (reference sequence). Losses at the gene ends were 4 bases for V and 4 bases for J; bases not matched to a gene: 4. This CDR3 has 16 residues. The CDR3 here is CASSSGTSGTYNEQFF. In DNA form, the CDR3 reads TGTGCCAGCAGCTCCGGGACTAGCGGGACTTACAATGAGCAGTTCTTC.

CDR3 DNA: TGTGCCAGTAGTACAATCCGAGTATCTGGGGCCAACGTCCTGACTTTC. It specifies CASSTIRVSGANVLTF. The chain has TRBV19 and TRBJ2-6; D is undetermined. The CDR3 is 16 amino acids. V was pared by 4 bases and J by 1 base, with 11 bases between. Per the germline V gene, CDR1 is LNHDA and CDR2 is SQIVND (reference sequence).

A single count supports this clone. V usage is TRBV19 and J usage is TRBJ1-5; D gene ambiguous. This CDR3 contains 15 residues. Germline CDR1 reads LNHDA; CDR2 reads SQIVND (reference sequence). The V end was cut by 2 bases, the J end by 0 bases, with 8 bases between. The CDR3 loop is CASSIYGNSNQPQHF. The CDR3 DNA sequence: TGTGCCAGTAGTATATACGGGAATAGCAATCAGCCCCAGCATTTT.

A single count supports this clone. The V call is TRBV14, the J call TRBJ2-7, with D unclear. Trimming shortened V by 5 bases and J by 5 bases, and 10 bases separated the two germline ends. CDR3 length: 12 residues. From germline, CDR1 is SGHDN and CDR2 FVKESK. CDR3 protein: CASSYLLNEQYF. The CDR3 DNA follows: TGTGCCAGCAGCTACTTGTTAAACGAGCAGTACTTC.